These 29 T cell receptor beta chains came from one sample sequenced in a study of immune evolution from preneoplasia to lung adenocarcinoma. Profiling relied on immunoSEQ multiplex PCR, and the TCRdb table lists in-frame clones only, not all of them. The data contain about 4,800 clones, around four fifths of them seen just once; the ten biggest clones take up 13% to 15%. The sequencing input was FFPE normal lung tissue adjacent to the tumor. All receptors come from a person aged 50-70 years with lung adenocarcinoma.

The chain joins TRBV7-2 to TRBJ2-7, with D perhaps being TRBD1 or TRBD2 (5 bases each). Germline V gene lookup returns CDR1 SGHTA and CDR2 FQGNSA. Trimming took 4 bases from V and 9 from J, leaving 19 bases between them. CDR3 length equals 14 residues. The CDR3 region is CASSSGDGLGGQYF. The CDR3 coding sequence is TGTGCCAGCAGCTCCGGGGACGGGTTGGGTGGGCAGTACTTC.

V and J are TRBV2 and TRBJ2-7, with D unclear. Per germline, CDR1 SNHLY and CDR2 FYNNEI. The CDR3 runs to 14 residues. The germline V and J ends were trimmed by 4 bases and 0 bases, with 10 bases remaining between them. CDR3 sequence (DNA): TGTGCCAGCAGTGTTGACGGCCTCTCCTACGAGCAGTACTTC. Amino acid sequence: CASSVDGLSYEQYF. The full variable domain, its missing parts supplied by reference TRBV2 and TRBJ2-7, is EPEVTQTPSHQVTQMGQEVILRCVPISNHLYFYWYRQILGQKVEFLVSFYNNEISEKSEIFDDQFSVERPDGSNFTLKIRSTKLEDSAMYFCASSVDGLSYEQYFGPGTRLTVT.

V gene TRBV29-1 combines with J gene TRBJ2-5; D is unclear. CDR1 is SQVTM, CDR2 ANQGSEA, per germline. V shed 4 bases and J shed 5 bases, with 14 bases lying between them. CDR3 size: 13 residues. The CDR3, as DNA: TGCAGCGTTGTGGGGTGGGATGGGGAGACCCAGTACTTC. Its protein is CSVVGWDGETQYF.

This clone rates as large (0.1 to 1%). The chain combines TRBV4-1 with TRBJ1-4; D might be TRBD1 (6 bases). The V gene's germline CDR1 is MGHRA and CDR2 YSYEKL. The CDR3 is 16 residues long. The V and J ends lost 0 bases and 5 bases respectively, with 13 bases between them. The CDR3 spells CASSQDRYRANEKLFF. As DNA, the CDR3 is TGCGCCAGCAGCCAAGACCGGTACAGGGCAAATGAAAAACTGTTTTTT.

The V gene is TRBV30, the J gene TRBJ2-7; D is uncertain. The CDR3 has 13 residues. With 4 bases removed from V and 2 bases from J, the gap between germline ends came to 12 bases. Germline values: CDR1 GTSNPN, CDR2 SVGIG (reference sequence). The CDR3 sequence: CAWKHLGAYEQYF. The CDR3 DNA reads TGTGCCTGGAAACATCTTGGGGCCTACGAGCAGTACTTC. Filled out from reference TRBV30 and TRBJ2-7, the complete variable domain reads SQTIHQWPATLVQPVGSPLSLECTVEGTSNPNLYWYRQAAGRGLQLLFYSVGIGQISSEVPQNLSASRPQDRQFILSSKKLLLSDSGFYLCAWKHLGAYEQYFGPGTRLTVT.

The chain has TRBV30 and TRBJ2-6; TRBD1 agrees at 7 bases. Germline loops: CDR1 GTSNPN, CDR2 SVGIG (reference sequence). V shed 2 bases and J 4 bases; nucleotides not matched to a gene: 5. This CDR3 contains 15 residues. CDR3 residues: CAWSRRGHGANVLTF. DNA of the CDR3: TGTGCCTGGAGTAGAAGGGGGCACGGGGCCAACGTCCTGACTTTC.

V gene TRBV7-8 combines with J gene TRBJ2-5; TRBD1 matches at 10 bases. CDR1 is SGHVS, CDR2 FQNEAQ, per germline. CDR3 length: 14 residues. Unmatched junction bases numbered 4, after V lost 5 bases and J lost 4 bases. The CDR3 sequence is CASSPGQGLETQYF. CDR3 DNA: TGTGCCAGCAGCCCGGGACAGGGGTTAGAGACCCAGTACTTC.

This CDR3 is CASSGAGTLSYNEQFF. As DNA, the CDR3 is TGCGCCAGCAGCGGAGCCGGGACCCTTTCCTACAATGAGCAGTTCTTC. The chain has TRBV5-1 and TRBJ2-1, with D perhaps assigned TRBD1 or TRBD2 (5 bases each). V was trimmed by 4 bases and J by 1 base, leaving 15 bases between them. This CDR3 region has 16 residues. The V gene's germline CDR1 is SGHRS and CDR2 YFSETQ.

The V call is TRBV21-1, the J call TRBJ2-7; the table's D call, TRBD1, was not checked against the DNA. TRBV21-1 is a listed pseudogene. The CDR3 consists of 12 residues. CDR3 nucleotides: TGTGCCAGCAGCCCGCAGGGTTGGGAGCAGTACTTC. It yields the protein CASSPQGWEQYF.

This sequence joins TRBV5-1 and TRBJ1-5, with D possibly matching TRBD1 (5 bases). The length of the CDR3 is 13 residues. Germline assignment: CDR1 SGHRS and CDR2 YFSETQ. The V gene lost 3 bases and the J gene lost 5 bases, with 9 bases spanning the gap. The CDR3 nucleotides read TGCGCCAGCAGCTCTTCGGGGGATCAGCCCCAGCATTTT. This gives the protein CASSSSGDQPQHF.

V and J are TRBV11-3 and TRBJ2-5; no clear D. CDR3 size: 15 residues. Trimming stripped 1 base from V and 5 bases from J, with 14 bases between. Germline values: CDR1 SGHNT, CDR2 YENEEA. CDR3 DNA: TGTGCCAGCAGCTTAGTGGTCTTCGGATTGGAGACCCAGTACTTC. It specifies CASSLVVFGLETQYF. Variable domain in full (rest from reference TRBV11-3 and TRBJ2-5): EAGVVQSPRYKIIEKKQPVAFWCNPISGHNTLYWYLQNLGQGPELLIRYENEEAVDDSQLPKDRFSAERLKGVDSTLKIQPAELGDSAVYLCASSLVVFGLETQYFGPGTRLLVL.

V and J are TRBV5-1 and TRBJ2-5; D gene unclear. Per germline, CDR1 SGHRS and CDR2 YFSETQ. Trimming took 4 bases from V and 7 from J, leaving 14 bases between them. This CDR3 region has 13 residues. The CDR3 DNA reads TGCGCCAGCAGCCGGTCGGATTTAGGGACCCAGTACTTC. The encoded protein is CASSRSDLGTQYF.

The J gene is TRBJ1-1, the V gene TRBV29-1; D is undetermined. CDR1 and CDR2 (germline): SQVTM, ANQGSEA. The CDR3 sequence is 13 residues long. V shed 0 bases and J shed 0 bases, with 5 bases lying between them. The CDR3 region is CSVEDRMNTEAFF. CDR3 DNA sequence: TGCAGCGTTGAAGACAGAATGAACACTGAAGCTTTCTTT.

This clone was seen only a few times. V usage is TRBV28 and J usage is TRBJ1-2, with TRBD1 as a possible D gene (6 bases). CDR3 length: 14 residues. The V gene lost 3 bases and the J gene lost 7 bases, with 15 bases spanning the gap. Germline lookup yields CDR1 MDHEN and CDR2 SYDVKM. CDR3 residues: CASSFRTVGLGYTF. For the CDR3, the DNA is TGTGCCAGCAGTTTTCGGACAGTCGGGCTTGGCTACACCTTC.

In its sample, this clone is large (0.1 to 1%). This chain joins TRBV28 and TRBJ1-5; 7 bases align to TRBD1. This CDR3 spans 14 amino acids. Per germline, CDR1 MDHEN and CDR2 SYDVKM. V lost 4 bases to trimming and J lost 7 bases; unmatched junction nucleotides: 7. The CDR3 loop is CASSSRQGGQPQHF. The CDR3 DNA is TGTGCCAGCAGTTCCCGACAGGGAGGCCAGCCCCAGCATTTT.

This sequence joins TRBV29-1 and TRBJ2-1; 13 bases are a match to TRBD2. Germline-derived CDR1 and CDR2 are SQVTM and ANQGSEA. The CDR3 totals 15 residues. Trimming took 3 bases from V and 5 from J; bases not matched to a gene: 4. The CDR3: CSVDRTSGRNNEQFF. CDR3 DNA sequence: TGCAGCGTTGACCGGACTAGCGGGAGAAACAATGAGCAGTTCTTC.

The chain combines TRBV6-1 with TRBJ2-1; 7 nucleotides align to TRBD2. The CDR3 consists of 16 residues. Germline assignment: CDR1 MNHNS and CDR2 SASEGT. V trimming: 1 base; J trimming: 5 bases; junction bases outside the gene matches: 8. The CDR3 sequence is CASSEEGGSGHNEQFF. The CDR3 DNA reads TGTGCCAGCAGTGAAGAAGGCGGGAGTGGCCACAATGAGCAGTTCTTC.

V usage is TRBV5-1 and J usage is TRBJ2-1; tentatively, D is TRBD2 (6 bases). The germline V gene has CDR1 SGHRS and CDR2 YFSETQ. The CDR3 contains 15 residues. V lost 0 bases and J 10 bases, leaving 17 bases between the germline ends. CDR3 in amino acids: CASSLVVGNGGEQFF. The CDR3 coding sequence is TGCGCCAGCAGCTTGGTCGTTGGGAATGGAGGGGAGCAGTTCTTC.

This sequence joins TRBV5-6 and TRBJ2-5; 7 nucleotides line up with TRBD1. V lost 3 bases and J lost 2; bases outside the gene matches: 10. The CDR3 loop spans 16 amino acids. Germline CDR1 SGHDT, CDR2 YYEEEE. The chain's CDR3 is CASSWYSGQPQETQYF. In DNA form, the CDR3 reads TGTGCCAGCAGCTGGTATTCGGGACAGCCACAAGAGACCCAGTACTTC.

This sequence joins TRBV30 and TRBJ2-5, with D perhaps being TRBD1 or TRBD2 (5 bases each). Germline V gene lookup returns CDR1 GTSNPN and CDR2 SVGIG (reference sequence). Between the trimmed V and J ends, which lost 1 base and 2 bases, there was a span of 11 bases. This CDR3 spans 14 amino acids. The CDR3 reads CAWSDRDPQETQYF. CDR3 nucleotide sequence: TGTGCCTGGAGTGACCGGGACCCACAAGAGACCCAGTACTTC.

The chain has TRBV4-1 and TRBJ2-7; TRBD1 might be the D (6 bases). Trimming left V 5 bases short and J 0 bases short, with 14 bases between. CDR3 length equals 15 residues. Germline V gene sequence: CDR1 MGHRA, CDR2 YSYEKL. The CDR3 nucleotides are TGCGCCAGCAGCGAAACCGGGACATCCTCCTACGAGCAGTACTTC. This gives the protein CASSETGTSSYEQYF.

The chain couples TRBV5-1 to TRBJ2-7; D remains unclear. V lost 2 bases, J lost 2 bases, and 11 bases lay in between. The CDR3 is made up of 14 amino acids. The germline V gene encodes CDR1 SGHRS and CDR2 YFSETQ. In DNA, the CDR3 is TGCGCCAGCAGCTTAGCCAGACCCACCTACGAGCAGTACTTC. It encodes CASSLARPTYEQYF.

The CDR3, as DNA: TGTGCCATTTCGACAGGGGACGCCTACGAGCAGTACTTC. Its translation is CAISTGDAYEQYF. The V call is TRBV6-1, the J call TRBJ2-7, with 8 bases identical to TRBD1. CDR1 is MNHNS, CDR2 SASEGT, per germline. The junction had 7 bases not matched to a gene; V was cut back by 10 bases and J by 2 bases. This CDR3 contains 13 residues.

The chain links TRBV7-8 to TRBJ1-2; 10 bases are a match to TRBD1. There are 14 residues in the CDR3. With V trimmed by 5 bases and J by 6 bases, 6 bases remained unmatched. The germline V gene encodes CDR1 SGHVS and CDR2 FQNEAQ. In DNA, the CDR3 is TGTGCCAGCAGCCATGACAGGGGGCCTAATGGCTACACCTTC. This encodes CASSHDRGPNGYTF.

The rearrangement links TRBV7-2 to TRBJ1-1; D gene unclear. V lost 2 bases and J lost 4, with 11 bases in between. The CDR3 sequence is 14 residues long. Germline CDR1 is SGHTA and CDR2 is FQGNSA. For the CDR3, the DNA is TGTGCCAGCAGCTTATTCGTCTCGGGCACTGAAGCTTTCTTT. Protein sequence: CASSLFVSGTEAFF. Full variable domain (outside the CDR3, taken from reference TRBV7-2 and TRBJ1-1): GAGVSQSPSNKVTEKGKDVELRCDPISGHTALYWYRQSLGQGLEFLIYFQGNSAPDKSGLPSDRFSAERTGGSVSTLTIQRTQQEDSAVYLCASSLFVSGTEAFFGQGTRLTVV.

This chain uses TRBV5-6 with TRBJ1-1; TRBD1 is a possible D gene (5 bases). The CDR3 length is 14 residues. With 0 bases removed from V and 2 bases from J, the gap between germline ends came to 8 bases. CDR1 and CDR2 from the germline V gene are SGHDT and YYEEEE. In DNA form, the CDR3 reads TGTGCCAGCAGCTTGGGACAGATAAACACTGAAGCTTTCTTT. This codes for CASSLGQINTEAFF.

The CDR3 loop reads CASTSEYSNQPQHF. The CDR3 DNA is TGTGCCAGCACCTCTGAATATAGCAATCAGCCCCAGCATTTT. V and J are TRBV6-1 and TRBJ1-5; no firm D call. The CDR3 spans 14 residues. CDR1 is MNHNS, CDR2 SASEGT, per germline. V lost 7 bases and J 0 bases, leaving 10 bases between the germline ends.

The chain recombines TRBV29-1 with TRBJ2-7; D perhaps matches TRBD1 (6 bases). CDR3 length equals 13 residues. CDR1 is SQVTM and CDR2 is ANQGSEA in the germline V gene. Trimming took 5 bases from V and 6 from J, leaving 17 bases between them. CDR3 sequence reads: CSVYRQGSPEQYF. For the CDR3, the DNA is TGCAGCGTTTACAGGCAGGGGTCCCCCGAGCAGTACTTC.

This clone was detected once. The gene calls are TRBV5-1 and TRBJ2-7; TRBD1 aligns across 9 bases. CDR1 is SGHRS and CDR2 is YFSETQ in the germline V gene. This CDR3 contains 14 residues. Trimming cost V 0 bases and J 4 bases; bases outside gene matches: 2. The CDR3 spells CASSLAGQGYEQYF. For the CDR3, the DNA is TGCGCCAGCAGCTTGGCGGGACAGGGTTACGAGCAGTACTTC. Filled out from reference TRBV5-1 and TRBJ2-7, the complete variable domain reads KAGVTQTPRYLIKTRGQQVTLSCSPISGHRSVSWYQQTPGQGLQFLFEYFSETQRNKGNFPGRFSGRQFSNSRSEMNVSTLELGDSALYLCASSLAGQGYEQYFGPGTRLTVT.